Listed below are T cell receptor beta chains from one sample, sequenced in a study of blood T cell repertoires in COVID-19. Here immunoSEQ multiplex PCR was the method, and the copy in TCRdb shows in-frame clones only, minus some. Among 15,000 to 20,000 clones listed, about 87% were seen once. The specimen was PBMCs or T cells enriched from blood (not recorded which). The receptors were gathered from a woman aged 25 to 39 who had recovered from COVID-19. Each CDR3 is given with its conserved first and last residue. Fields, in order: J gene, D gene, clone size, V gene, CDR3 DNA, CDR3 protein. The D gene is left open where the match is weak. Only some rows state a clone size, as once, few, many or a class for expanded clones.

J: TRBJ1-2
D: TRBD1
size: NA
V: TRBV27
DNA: TGTGCCAGCAGTTTATCCCGGGACAGGCTCTATGGCTACACCTTC
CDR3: CASSLSRDRLYGYTF

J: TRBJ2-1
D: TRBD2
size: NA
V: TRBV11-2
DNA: TGTGCCAGCAGCTTAGGGGGGGGCTCCTACAATGAGCAGTTCTTC
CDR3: CASSLGGGSYNEQFF

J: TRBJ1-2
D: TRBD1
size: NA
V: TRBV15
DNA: TGTGCCACCAGCAGATTTAGGGGACAGAGCAACTATGGCTACACCTTC
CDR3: CATSRFRGQSNYGYTF

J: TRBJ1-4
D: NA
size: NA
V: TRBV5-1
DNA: TGCGCCAGCAGCTTGGCCCTAACAGGGCGGAATGAAAAACTGTTTTTT
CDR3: CASSLALTGRNEKLFF

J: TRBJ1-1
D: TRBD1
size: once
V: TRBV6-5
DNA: TGTGCCAGCAGTTACTCCCGGACAGGGTGGGACACTGAAGCTTTCTTT
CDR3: CASSYSRTGWDTEAFF

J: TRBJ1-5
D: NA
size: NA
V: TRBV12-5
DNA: TGTGCTAGTGGTTTGGTTACAGGGAATGGTCAGCCCCAGCATTTT
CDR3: CASGLVTGNGQPQHF

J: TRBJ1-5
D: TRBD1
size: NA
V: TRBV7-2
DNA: TGTGCCAGCAGCTCAGGGGACAGGGCCAATCAGCCCCAGCATTTT
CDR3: CASSSGDRANQPQHF

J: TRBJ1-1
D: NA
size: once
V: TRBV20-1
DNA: TGCAGTGCCCCCTGGGGGCAAGCTTTCTTT
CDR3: CSAPWGQAFF

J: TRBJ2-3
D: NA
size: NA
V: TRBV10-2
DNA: TGCGCCGCCCAGGAGGGGCCAGATACGCAGTATTTT
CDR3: CAAQEGPDTQYF

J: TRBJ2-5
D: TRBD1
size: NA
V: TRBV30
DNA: TGTGCCTGGAGTCTCCTCTCAGGGACAGGGGGCCAAGAGACCCAGTACTTC
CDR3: CAWSLLSGTGGQETQYF

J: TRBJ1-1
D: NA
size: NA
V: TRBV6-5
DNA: TGTGCCAGCAGTACCCCCGGTGGGGGGGCTTTCTTT
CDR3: CASSTPGGGAFF

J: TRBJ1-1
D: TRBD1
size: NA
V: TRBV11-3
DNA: TGTGCCAGCAGCTCGACAGGGGGGGAGACTGAAGCTTTCTTT
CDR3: CASSSTGGETEAFF

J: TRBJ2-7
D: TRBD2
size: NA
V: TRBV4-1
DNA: TGCGCCAGCAGCCAAGGAGCGGGGGCATACGAGCAGTACTTC
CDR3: CASSQGAGAYEQYF

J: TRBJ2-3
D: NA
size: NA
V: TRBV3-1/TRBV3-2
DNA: TGTGCCAGCAGCCAAGATCGGCTAGCGCCTAAGTATTTT
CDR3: CASSQDRLAPKYF

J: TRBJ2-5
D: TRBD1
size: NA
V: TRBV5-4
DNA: TGTGCCAGCAGCCCTACAGGGGCAGAGACCCAGTACTTC
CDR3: CASSPTGAETQYF

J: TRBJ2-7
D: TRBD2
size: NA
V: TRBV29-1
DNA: TGCAGCGCGGGGGAGGGCGAGCAGTACTTC
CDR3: CSAGEGEQYF

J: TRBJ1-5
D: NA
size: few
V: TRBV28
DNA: TGTGCCAGCAGTGCCCCGGGAAGGGGGTCTCAGCCCCAGCATTTT
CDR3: CASSAPGRGSQPQHF

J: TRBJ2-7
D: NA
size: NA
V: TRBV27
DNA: TGTGCCAGCAGTTTACTAGACGGCGAGCAGTACTTC
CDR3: CASSLLDGEQYF

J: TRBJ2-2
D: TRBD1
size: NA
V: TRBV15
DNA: TGTGCCACCGGTCACAGGGGCGTGAACACCGGGGAGCTGTTTTTT
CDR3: CATGHRGVNTGELFF

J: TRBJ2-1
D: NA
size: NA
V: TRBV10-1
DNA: TGCGCCAGCAGAAATGGGGGGGCAAATGAGCAGTTCTTC
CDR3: CASRNGGANEQFF

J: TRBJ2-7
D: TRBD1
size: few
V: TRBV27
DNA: TGTGCCAGCAGTTTACGAGGGGGCGGCGACGAGCAGTACTTC
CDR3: CASSLRGGGDEQYF

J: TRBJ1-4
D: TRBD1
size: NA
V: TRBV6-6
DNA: TGTGCCAGCAGTCCTCGGGACAGGTCTAATGAAAAACTGTTTTTT
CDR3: CASSPRDRSNEKLFF

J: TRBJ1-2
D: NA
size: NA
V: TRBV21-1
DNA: TGTGCCAGCAGCTCAAGGGGCCTAGATGGCTACACCTTC
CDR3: CASSSRGLDGYTF

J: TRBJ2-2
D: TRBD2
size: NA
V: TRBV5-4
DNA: TGTGCCAGCACCGTCGCGGGGGAGGGGGAGCTGTTTTTT
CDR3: CASTVAGEGELFF

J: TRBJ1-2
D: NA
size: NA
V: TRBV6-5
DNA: TGTGCCAGCAGTTCCCCCGGGCAGGGCGGCTATGGCTACACCTTC
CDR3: CASSSPGQGGYGYTF

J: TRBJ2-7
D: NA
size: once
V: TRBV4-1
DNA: TGCGCCAGCAGCCAAGGAGCTCCTTACGACGAGCAGTACTTC
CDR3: CASSQGAPYDEQYF

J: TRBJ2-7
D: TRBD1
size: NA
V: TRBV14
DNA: TGTGCCAGCAGCCGGGGGACAGGGGTTACCTACGAGCAGTACTTC
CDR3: CASSRGTGVTYEQYF

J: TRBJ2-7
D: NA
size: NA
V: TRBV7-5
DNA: TGTGTCAGAAGCCCAGCGGACAGGCCCCACTCCTACGAGCAGTACTTC
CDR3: CVRSPADRPHSYEQYF

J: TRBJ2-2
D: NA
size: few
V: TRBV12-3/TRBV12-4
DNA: TGTGCCAGCAGAAGGGACAGGGAGCTGTTTTTT
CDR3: CASRRDRELFF